Detailed here is one TCR beta chain. Losses at the gene ends were 8 bases for V and 2 bases for J; bases not matched to a gene: 9. The CDR3 is made up of 15 amino acids. Germline loops: CDR1 MGHRA, CDR2 YSYEKL. Methods used by the authors: Amplifying reference gene primers gave estimates of nucleated cell counts. The assay was immunoSEQ multiplex PCR, and TCRdb's table has in-frame clones only and misses some. The V and J calls and clone size were taken over from that table, and D and trimming were inferred from the DNA. This sample has more than 350,000 clones, with around 89% found just once. These data belong to a study of blood T cell repertoires in COVID-19. Overall study context: Acute and convalescent COVID-19 samples came from the United States, Italy and Spain. T cells, B-cell-depleted T cells, or PBMCs provided the cDNA or gDNA that served as material.

The rearrangement uses TRBV4-1 and TRBJ2-3; 8 nucleotides agree with TRBD1. The sequence derives from a woman aged 25 to 39 with COVID-19, enrolled during active disease. Sample: peripheral blood. The CDR3 nucleotides read TGCGCCAGCGGGAGGACAGGGTTTTACACAGATACGCAGTATTTT. This gives the protein CASGRTGFYTDTQYF.